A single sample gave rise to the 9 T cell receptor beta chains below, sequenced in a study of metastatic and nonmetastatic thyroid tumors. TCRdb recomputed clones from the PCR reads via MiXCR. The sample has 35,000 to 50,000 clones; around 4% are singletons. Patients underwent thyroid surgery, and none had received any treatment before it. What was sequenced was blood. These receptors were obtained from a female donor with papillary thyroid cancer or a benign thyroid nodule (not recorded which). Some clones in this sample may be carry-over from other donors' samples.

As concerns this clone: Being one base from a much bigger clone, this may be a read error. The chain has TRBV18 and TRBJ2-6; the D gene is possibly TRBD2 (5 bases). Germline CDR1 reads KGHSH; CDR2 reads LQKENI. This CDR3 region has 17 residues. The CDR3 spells CASSPRTDDSVANVLTF. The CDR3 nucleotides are TGTGCCAGCTCACCGAGGACTGACGACTCTGTGGCCAACGTCCTGACTTTC.

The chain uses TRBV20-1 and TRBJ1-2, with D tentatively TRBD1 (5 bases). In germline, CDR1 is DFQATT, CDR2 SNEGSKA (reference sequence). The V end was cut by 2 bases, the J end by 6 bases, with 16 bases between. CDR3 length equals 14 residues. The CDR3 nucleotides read TGCAGTGCTAGAAGGGGTGGGGGGTTGGATGGCTACACCTTC. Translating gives CSARRGGGLDGYTF.

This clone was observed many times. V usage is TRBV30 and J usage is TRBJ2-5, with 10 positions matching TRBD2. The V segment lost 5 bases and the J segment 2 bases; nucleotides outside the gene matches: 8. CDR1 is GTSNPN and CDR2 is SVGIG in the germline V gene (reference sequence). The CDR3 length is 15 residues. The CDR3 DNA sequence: TGTGCCTGGGCCCCCGGACTAGCGGAGCAAGAGACCCAGTACTTC. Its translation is CAWAPGLAEQETQYF.

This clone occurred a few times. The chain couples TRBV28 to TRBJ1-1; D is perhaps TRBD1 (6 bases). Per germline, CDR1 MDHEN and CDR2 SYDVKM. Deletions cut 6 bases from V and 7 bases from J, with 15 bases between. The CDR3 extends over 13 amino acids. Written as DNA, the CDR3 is TGTGCCAGCAGATTGAGACAGGTCGGTGAAGCTTTCTTT. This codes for CASRLRQVGEAFF.

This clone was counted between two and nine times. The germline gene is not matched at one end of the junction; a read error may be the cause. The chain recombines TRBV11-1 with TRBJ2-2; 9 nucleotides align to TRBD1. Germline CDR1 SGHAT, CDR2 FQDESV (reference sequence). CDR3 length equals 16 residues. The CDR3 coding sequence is TGTGCCAGCATCTTACAACAGGGGGCCGGGACCGGGGAGCTGTTTTTT. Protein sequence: CASILQQGAGTGELFF.

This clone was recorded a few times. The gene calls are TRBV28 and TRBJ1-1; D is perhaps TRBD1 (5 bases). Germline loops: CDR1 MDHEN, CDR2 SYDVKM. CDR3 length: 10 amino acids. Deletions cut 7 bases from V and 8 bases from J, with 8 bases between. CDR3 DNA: TGTGCCAGCACAGGGCGAGAAGCTTTCTTT. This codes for CASTGREAFF.

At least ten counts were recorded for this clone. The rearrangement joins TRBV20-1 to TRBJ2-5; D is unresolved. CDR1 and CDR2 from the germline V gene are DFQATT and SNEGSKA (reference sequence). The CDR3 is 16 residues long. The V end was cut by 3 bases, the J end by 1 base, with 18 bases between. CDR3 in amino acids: CSARDLLRGVQETQYF. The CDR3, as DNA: TGCAGTGCTAGGGACCTACTTAGAGGAGTCCAAGAGACCCAGTACTTC.

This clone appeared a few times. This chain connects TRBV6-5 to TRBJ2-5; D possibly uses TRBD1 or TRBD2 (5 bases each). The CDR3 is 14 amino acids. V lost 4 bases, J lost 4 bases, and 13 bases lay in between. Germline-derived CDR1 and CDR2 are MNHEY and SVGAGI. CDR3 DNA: TGTGCCAGCAGTTTTGAGGGGAGCCCAGAGACCCAGTACTTC. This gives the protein CASSFEGSPETQYF.

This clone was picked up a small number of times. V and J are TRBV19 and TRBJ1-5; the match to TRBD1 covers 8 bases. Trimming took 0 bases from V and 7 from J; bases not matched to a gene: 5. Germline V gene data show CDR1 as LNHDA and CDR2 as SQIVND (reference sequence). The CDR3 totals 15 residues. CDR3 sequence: CASSIDKDRGQPQHF. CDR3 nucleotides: TGTGCCAGTAGTATAGACAAAGACAGGGGCCAGCCCCAGCATTTT. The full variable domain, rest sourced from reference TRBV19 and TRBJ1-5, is DGGITQSPKYLFRKEGQNVTLSCEQNLNHDAMYWYRQDPGQGLRLIYYSQIVNDFQKGDIAEGYSVSREKKESFPLTVTSAQKNPTAFYLCASSIDKDRGQPQHFGDGTRLSIL.